This T cell receptor (beta chain) is drawn from a study of blood T cell repertoires in COVID-19. Study-level information: The United States, Italy and Spain were the sources of the acute and convalescent COVID-19 samples.

This clone was recorded once. The age range of participants was roughly 18 to 90 years, with residence in about two dozen US areas. Study processing details: Estimates of nucleated cell counts were drawn from the amplification of reference gene primers. Profiling relied on immunoSEQ multiplex PCR, and the TCRdb table lists in-frame clones only, not all of them. That table is the source of V, J and clone size, and D and trimming were worked out from the DNA. The table includes over 350,000 clones, around nine tenths detected once. Sequenced: PBMCs or T cells enriched from blood (not recorded which). The receptor was isolated from a woman aged 50 to 65 who had recovered from COVID-19.

The CDR3 sequence: CASSSGQGGTQYF. CDR3 nucleotides: TGTGCCAGCAGTAGCGGGCAGGGGGGGACCCAGTACTTC. V gene TRBV6-2 or TRBV6-3 combines with J gene TRBJ2-5; TRBD1 is a possible D gene (7 bases). The CDR3 consists of 13 residues. Germline values: CDR1 MNHEY, CDR2 SVGEGT. The V gene lost 5 bases and the J gene lost 7 bases, with 14 bases spanning the gap.